The 4 T cell receptor beta chains given below trace back to one sample, sequenced in a study of response to subunit inactivated influenza vaccine. TCRdb analysed the RT-PCR reads with MiXCR anew, one entry per CDR3 protein. Of around 570,000 distinct CDR3 sequences in the sample, under 9% are singletons; the top ten hold 10% to 15%. The sequencing used PBMCs from blood, collected less than 30 months after vaccination. These receptors were collected from a man aged 50 to 69 who received an inactivated influenza vaccine.

There are a few counts of this clonotype. This rearrangement joins TRBV9 to TRBJ2-7; the match to TRBD1 covers 7 bases. Germline lookup yields CDR1 SGDLS and CDR2 YYNGEE. The V and J ends lost 0 bases and 3 bases, in that order; junction bases with no gene match: 3. The CDR3 spans 14 residues. The CDR3 nucleotides are TGTGCCAGCAGCGTAGGCGGACAGGACTACGAGCAGTACTTC. Translation: CASSVGGQDYEQYF. The full variable domain, with the rest looked up from reference TRBV9 and TRBJ2-7, is DSGVTQTPKHLITATGQRVTLRCSPRSGDLSVYWYQQSLDQGLQFLIQYYNGEERAKGNILERFSAQQFPDLHSELNLSSLELGDSALYFCASSVGGQDYEQYFGPGTRLTVT.

This sequence joins TRBV28 and TRBJ2-7; 8 bases map to TRBD1. V lost 4 bases to trimming and J lost 4 bases; unmatched junction nucleotides: 9. The germline gives CDR1 MDHEN, CDR2 SYDVKM. The CDR3 covers 15 residues. The CDR3 is CASSSPTGGRYEQYF. Written as DNA, the CDR3 is TGTGCCAGCAGTTCTCCCACAGGGGGAAGGTACGAGCAGTACTTC.

This clonotype occurred many times. This chain connects TRBV6-4 to TRBJ2-1; TRBD2 matches 8 bases. Germline CDR1 reads MRHNA; CDR2 reads SNTAGT. Losses at the gene ends were 3 bases for V and 15 bases for J; bases not matched to a gene: 16. The CDR3 extends over 15 amino acids. The CDR3 coding sequence is TGTGCCAGCAGTGAGCTTCGGGAGGGCCATGGGTTGGGGTTCTTC. Residues: CASSELREGHGLGFF.

This rearrangement joins TRBV20-1 to TRBJ1-5, with 7 bases matching TRBD1. Germline V gives CDR1 DFQATT, CDR2 SNEGSKA (reference sequence). V lost 7 bases, J lost 16 bases, and 13 bases stayed unmatched. The length of the CDR3 is 11 residues. CDR3 coding DNA: TGCAGTGTGAACTTCCGGGACAGTGAACATTTT. Translation: CSVNFRDSEHF.